These 19 T cell receptor beta chains were all obtained from the same sample, sequenced in a study of cytotoxic CD8 clonotypes in ibrutinib-treated CLL (dated by TCRdb to the early 2020s). Interpreted using the paper, the time point label stands for: progressive disease on ibrutinib. Libraries were prepared through the immunoSEQ multiplex PCR assay. The clones in this table, taken by TCRdb from immuneACCESS, are in-frame only. Not every clone is retained; where verified, under half of the shortfall comes from an unresolved V gene, and the cause of the rest is unknown. The sample table records around 77,000 clones; around 80% of these occur just once. The biggest ten clones account for 7.7% of the sample. Source: PBMCs, taken at disease progression, from a patient treated with ibrutinib. All receptors come from a human donor with chronic lymphocytic leukemia.

The gene calls are TRBV6-5 and TRBJ1-3; D perhaps matches TRBD1 (6 bases). Germline CDR1 MNHEY, CDR2 SVGAGI. The CDR3 totals 14 residues. V dropped 6 bases and J dropped 4 bases, with 13 bases sitting between them. This CDR3 reads CASRPDRRGNTIYF. DNA of the CDR3: TGTGCCAGCAGACCTGACAGGCGGGGAAACACCATATATTTT.

The chain carries TRBV13 and TRBJ2-7; D is unclear. The CDR3 is made up of 13 amino acids. Trimming took off 3 bases at V and 6 bases at J, with 12 bases between the two ends. CDR1 PRHDT and CDR2 FYEKMQ come from the germline V gene (reference sequence). CDR3 in DNA: TGTGCCAGCAGCTTGTTGGCTTCGGGCGAGCAGTACTTC. It translates to CASSLLASGEQYF.

A single count supports this clone. The CDR3 loop reads CASSLMAGGRTDTQYF. As DNA, the CDR3 is TGCGCCAGCAGCTTGATGGCGGGGGGCAGAACAGATACGCAGTATTTT. This chain links TRBV5-1 with TRBJ2-3; 8 positions match TRBD2. Trimming at V came to 1 base and at J to 3 bases, leaving 7 bases not matched to a gene. CDR1 is SGHRS, CDR2 YFSETQ, per germline. This CDR3 has 16 amino acids.

The chain is built from TRBV29-1 and TRBJ1-1; D may be TRBD1 (6 bases). Germline loops: CDR1 SQVTM, CDR2 ANQGSEA. This CDR3 region has 13 residues. With 4 bases removed from V and 0 bases from J, the gap between germline ends came to 9 bases. CDR3 nucleotides: TGCAGCGTTGCCGGGACATTGAACACTGAAGCTTTCTTT. This gives the protein CSVAGTLNTEAFF.

V usage is TRBV7-9 and J usage is TRBJ2-5, with a tentative D call TRBD2 (6 bases). Germline V gene lookup returns CDR1 SEHNR and CDR2 FQNEAQ (reference sequence). The CDR3 is made up of 15 amino acids. V dropped 5 bases and J dropped 2 bases, with 15 bases sitting between them. This chain's CDR3 is CASSPPGLLQETQYF. Here the CDR3 DNA reads TGTGCCAGCAGCCCTCCGGGACTCTTACAAGAGACCCAGTACTTC. Complete variable domain (other parts from reference TRBV7-9 and TRBJ2-5): DTGVSQNPRHKITKRGQNVTFRCDPISEHNRLYWYRQTLGQGPEFLTYFQNEAQLEKSRLLSDRFSAERPKGSFSTLEIQRTEQGDSAMYLCASSPPGLLQETQYFGPGTRLLVL.

This clone was seen once. This chain links TRBV7-2 with TRBJ2-1; D possibly matches TRBD1 or TRBD2 (5 bases each). The V and J ends lost 3 bases and 8 bases respectively, with 8 bases between them. The CDR3 is made up of 12 amino acids. The germline V gene has CDR1 SGHTA and CDR2 FQGNSA. The CDR3: CASSFGAHEQFF. In nucleotides, the CDR3 is TGTGCCAGCAGCTTCGGGGCCCATGAGCAGTTCTTC.

The rearrangement links TRBV7-9 to TRBJ2-3, with 7 bases aligning to TRBD1. Germline V CDR1 and CDR2: SEHNR, FQNEAQ (reference sequence). The CDR3 is 15 residues long. With 5 bases clipped from V and 1 base from J, the junction kept 6 bases outside the gene matches. CDR3 residues: CASSPSGQRTDTQYF. CDR3 DNA sequence: TGTGCCAGCAGCCCATCGGGACAGCGCACAGATACGCAGTATTTT.

The CDR3 is CASSFAGTANTEAFF. For the CDR3, the DNA is TGTGCCAGCAGCTTCGCCGGGACAGCGAACACTGAAGCTTTCTTT. V gene TRBV7-2 combines with J gene TRBJ1-1, with 7 bases matching TRBD1. This CDR3 is 15 amino acids long. Germline loops: CDR1 SGHTA, CDR2 FQGNSA. Trimming removed 3 bases from V and 1 base from J; junction bases left unmatched: 5.

This clone was detected only a few times. V and J are TRBV29-1 and TRBJ2-2; no firm D call. V shed 2 bases and J shed 6 bases, with 4 bases lying between them. CDR1 and CDR2 from the germline V gene are SQVTM and ANQGSEA. The CDR3 runs to 11 residues. The CDR3 coding sequence is TGCAGCGTTGAATATGCCGGGGAGCTGTTTTTT. Translated, it gives CSVEYAGELFF.

The chain's CDR3 is CASSEFLGQPGKLFF. CDR3 nucleotide sequence: TGTGCCAGCAGTGAATTCCTGGGACAGCCTGGAAAACTGTTTTTT. The rearrangement joins TRBV25-1 to TRBJ1-4; 7 positions agree with TRBD1. This CDR3 comprises 15 residues. V lost 1 base and J lost 10; bases outside the gene matches: 9. Germline V CDR1 and CDR2: MGHDK, SYGVNS.

The rearrangement joins TRBV10-3 to TRBJ2-7; 9 nucleotides match TRBD2. V shed 6 bases, J shed 3 bases, and the junction held 6 bases outside the gene matches. This CDR3 has 14 amino acids. Germline V gene lookup returns CDR1 ENHRY and CDR2 SYGVKD. The CDR3, as DNA: TGTGCCATCAGCGCCGGGACTAGCCACTACGAGCAGTACTTC. As protein: CAISAGTSHYEQYF.

The CDR3 sequence: CASSWGFSYEQYF. CDR3 nucleotide sequence: TGTGCCAGCAGCTGGGGGTTCTCCTACGAGCAGTACTTC. The rearrangement uses TRBV5-5 and TRBJ2-7; D may match TRBD1 or TRBD2 (5 bases each). Trimming left V 3 bases short and J 0 bases short, with 7 bases between. The CDR3 runs to 13 residues. Germline V gene sequence: CDR1 SGHKS, CDR2 YYEKEE (reference sequence).

The rearrangement uses TRBV10-3 and TRBJ2-7, with D perhaps given as TRBD1 or TRBD2 (5 bases each). Looked up from germline, CDR1 is ENHRY and CDR2 is SYGVKD. CDR3 length: 13 residues. V lost 10 bases to trimming and J lost 5 bases, with 18 bases between them. The CDR3 DNA follows: TGTGCCACGTGGGACGGCCCCGGAGACGAGCAGTACTTC. This translates into CATWDGPGDEQYF.

This chain uses TRBV29-1 with TRBJ2-1; no firm D call. Germline loops: CDR1 SQVTM, CDR2 ANQGSEA. The length of the CDR3 is 11 residues. V was pared by 2 bases and J by 8 bases, with 7 bases between. Written as DNA, the CDR3 is TGCAGCGTTGAAATGTTGGATGAGCAGTTCTTC. This translates into CSVEMLDEQFF.

The J gene is TRBJ1-5, the V gene TRBV6-1; tentatively, D is TRBD1 (6 bases). Germline-derived CDR1 and CDR2 are MNHNS and SASEGT. The CDR3 is 16 amino acids. V gave up 0 bases and J gave up 4 bases, with 13 bases separating them. The CDR3 here is CASSEAGGPANQPQHF. The CDR3 coding sequence is TGTGCCAGCAGTGAAGCAGGGGGGCCGGCGAATCAGCCCCAGCATTTT.

The V gene is TRBV2, the J gene TRBJ1-2; 7 nucleotides agree with TRBD1. Germline V gene lookup returns CDR1 SNHLY and CDR2 FYNNEI. The CDR3 sequence is 12 residues long. J was trimmed by 5 bases and V by 11 bases; bases with no gene match: 8. The CDR3 region is CAGGTDYYGYTF. Here the CDR3 DNA reads TGTGCCGGGGGGACAGATTATTATGGCTACACCTTC.

The chain employs TRBV10-3 and TRBJ2-3; 10 bases match TRBD2. The length of the CDR3 is 15 residues. The trim removed 7 bases at V and 1 base at J, leaving 5 bases unmatched. Germline loops: CDR1 ENHRY, CDR2 SYGVKD. CDR3 nucleotides: TGTGCCATCAACACCGGGACTAGCGGCACAGATACGCAGTATTTT. Residues: CAINTGTSGTDTQYF.

The chain recombines TRBV7-8 with TRBJ2-1; 7 positions match TRBD1. CDR1 SGHVS and CDR2 FQNEAQ come from the germline V gene. V shed 4 bases and J 6 bases; nucleotides not matched to a gene: 0. This CDR3 region has 12 residues. CDR3 amino acids: CASSWDSNEQFF. The CDR3 bases are TGTGCCAGCAGCTGGGACAGCAATGAGCAGTTCTTC.

This clone was found a few times. The chain is built from TRBV18 and TRBJ1-1, with unresolved D. Trimming took 5 bases from V and 4 from J, leaving 14 bases between them. CDR1 KGHSH and CDR2 LQKENI come from the germline V gene. The CDR3 extends over 14 amino acids. The CDR3 region has the DNA TGTGCCAGCTCAAGGAGTCGGGAGATCACTGAAGCTTTCTTT. Amino acid sequence: CASSRSREITEAFF.